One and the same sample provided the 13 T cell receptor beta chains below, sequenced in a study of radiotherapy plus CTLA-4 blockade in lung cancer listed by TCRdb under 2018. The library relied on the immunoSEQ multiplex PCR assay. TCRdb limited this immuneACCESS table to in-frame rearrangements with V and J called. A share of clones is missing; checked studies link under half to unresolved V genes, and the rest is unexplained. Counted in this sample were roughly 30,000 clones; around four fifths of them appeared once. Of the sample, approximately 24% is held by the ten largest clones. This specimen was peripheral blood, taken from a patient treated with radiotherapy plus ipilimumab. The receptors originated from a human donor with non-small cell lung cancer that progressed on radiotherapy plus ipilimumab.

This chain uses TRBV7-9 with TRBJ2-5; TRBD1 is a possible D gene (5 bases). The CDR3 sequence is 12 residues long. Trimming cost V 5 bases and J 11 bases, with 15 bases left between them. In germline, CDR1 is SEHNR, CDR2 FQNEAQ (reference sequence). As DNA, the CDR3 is TGTGCCAGCAGCCGTAGTCAGGGTAGGCAGTACTTC. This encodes CASSRSQGRQYF.

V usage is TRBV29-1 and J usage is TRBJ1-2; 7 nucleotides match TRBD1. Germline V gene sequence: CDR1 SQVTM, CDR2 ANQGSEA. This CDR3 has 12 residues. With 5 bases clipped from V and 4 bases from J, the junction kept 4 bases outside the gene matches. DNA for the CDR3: TGCAGCGTTTCGACAGGGAGCTATGGCTACACCTTC. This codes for CSVSTGSYGYTF.

The CDR3 DNA reads TGCGCCAGCAGCTTACCAGGGCCCTACGAGCAGTACTTC. Translated: CASSLPGPYEQYF. The V call is TRBV5-1, the J call TRBJ2-7; a possible D gene is TRBD1 (5 bases). The V and J ends lost 2 bases and 2 bases respectively, with 8 bases between them. Germline V lookup: CDR1 SGHRS, CDR2 YFSETQ. There are 13 residues in the CDR3. The full variable domain, completed using reference TRBV5-1 and TRBJ2-7, is KAGVTQTPRYLIKTRGQQVTLSCSPISGHRSVSWYQQTPGQGLQFLFEYFSETQRNKGNFPGRFSGRQFSNSRSEMNVSTLELGDSALYLCASSLPGPYEQYFGPGTRLTVT.

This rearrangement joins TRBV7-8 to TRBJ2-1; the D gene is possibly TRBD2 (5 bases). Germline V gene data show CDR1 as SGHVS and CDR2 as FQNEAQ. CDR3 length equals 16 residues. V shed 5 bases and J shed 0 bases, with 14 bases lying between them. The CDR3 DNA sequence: TGTGCCAGCAGCGGGGAGAAACTAATCTCCTACAATGAGCAGTTCTTC. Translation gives CASSGEKLISYNEQFF.

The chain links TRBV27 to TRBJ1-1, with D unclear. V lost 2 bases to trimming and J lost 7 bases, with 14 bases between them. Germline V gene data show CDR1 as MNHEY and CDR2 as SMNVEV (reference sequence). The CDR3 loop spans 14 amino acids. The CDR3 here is CASSLQAASFEAFF. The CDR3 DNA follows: TGTGCCAGCAGTTTACAGGCGGCAAGTTTTGAAGCTTTCTTT.

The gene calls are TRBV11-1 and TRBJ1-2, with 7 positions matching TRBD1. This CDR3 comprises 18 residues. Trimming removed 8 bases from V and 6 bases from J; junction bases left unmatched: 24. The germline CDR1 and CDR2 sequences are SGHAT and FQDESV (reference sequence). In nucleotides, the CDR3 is TGTGCCAGCGGCCTAATAAGGGATGGACAGGCCCCTCTTGATGGCTACACCTTC. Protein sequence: CASGLIRDGQAPLDGYTF. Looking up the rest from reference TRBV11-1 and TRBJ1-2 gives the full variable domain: EAEVAQSPRYKITEKSQAVAFWCDPISGHATLYWYRQILGQGPELLVQFQDESVVDDSQLPKDRFSAERLKGVDSTLKIQPAELGDSAMYLCASGLIRDGQAPLDGYTFGSGTRLTVV.

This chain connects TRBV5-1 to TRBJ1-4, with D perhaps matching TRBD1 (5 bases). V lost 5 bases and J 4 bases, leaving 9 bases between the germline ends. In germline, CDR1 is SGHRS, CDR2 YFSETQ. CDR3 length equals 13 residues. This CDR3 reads CASRRGFNEKLFF. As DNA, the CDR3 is TGCGCCAGCAGACGGGGCTTTAATGAAAAACTGTTTTTT.

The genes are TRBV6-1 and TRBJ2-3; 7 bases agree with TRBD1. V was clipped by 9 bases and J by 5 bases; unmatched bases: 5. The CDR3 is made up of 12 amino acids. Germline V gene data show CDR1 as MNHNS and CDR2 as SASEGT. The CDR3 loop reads CARGTDGDTQYF. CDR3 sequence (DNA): TGTGCCAGGGGGACAGACGGAGATACGCAGTATTTT.

The CDR3 DNA reads as TGTGCCAGCAGCTTAAATCCAGGGAACACTGAAGCTTTCTTT. Protein: CASSLNPGNTEAFF. The chain is built from TRBV7-9 and TRBJ1-1, with D unclear. Germline values: CDR1 SEHNR, CDR2 FQNEAQ (reference sequence). The CDR3 sequence is 14 residues long. The germline V and J ends were trimmed by 2 bases and 1 base, with 8 bases remaining between them.

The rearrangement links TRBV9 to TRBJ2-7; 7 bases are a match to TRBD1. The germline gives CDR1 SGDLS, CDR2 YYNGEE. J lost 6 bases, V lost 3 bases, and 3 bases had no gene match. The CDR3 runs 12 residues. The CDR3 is CASSGQGFEQYF. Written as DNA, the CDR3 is TGTGCCAGCAGCGGACAGGGCTTCGAGCAGTACTTC.

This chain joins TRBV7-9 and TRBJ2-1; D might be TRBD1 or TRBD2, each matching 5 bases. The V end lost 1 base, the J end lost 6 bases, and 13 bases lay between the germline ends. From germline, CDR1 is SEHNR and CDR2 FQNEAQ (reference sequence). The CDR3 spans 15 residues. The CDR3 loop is CASSLDGGLGNEQFF. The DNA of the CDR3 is TGTGCCAGCAGCTTAGATGGGGGTTTAGGCAATGAGCAGTTCTTC.

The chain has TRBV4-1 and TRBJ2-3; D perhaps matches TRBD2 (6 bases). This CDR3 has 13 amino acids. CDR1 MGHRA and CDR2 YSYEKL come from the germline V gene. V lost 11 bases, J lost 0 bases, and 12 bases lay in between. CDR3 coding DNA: TGCGCCGGGGGGTGGGGTAGCACAGATACGCAGTATTTT. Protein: CAGGWGSTDTQYF.

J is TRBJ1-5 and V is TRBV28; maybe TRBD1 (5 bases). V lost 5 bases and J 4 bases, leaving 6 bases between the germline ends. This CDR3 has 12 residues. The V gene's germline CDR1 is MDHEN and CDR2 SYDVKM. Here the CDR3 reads CASSKGNQPQHF. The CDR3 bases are TGTGCCAGCAGTAAGGGGAATCAGCCCCAGCATTTT.